Following are 11 T cell receptor beta chains from one sample sequenced in a study of OX40 agonist ivuxolimab in advanced cancers. Method: immunoSEQ multiplex PCR; TCRdb's copy keeps in-frame clones and lacks some. The sample holds more than 55,000 clones, about 90% seen once. This specimen consisted of CD4+ or CD8+ T cells sorted from blood, obtained in a trial of the OX40 agonist ivuxolimab. The receptors originated from an adult with an advanced solid tumor such as melanoma, head and neck, liver or kidney cancer.

This clone was counted between two and nine times. The chain carries TRBV10-1 and TRBJ1-5, with TRBD1 matching over 7 bases. The CDR3 totals 14 residues. Unmatched junction bases numbered 8, after V lost 5 bases and J lost 7 bases. CDR1 and CDR2 (germline): WNHNN, SYGVQD (reference sequence). The CDR3 spells CASSQQGITQPQHF. As DNA, the CDR3 is TGCGCCAGCAGTCAACAGGGGATAACCCAGCCCCAGCATTTT.

The gene calls are TRBV5-1 and TRBJ2-4; 7 positions agree with TRBD1. Germline CDR1 is SGHRS and CDR2 is YFSETQ. The CDR3 contains 13 residues. V lost 2 bases and J lost 8; bases outside the gene matches: 4. As DNA, the CDR3 is TGCGCCAGCAGCTTTTATCAGGGGGACATTCAGTACTTC. The encoded protein is CASSFYQGDIQYF.

This sequence joins TRBV7-2 and TRBJ1-5; no clear D gene. This CDR3 is 15 amino acids long. V lost 0 bases and J 4 bases, leaving 10 bases between the germline ends. Per the germline V gene, CDR1 is SGHTA and CDR2 is FQGNSA. The CDR3 spells CASSLAQNSNQPQHF. CDR3 sequence (DNA): TGTGCCAGCAGCTTAGCGCAGAACAGTAATCAGCCCCAGCATTTT.

The rearrangement links TRBV9 to TRBJ1-4, with D possibly matching TRBD1 (5 bases). Germline V gene data show CDR1 as SGDLS and CDR2 as YYNGEE. The CDR3 spans 16 residues. The germline V and J ends were trimmed by 9 bases and 5 bases, with 23 bases remaining between them. CDR3 residues: CATRPLTAKKNEKLFF. The CDR3 DNA sequence: TGTGCCACCAGGCCCCTGACAGCTAAGAAAAATGAAAAACTGTTTTTT.

This clone appeared a single time. The gene calls are TRBV28 and TRBJ1-5; the D is unclear. CDR3 size: 14 residues. Trimming pared 6 bases from V and 0 bases from J, leaving 9 bases between. Per the germline V gene, CDR1 is MDHEN and CDR2 is SYDVKM. The CDR3, as DNA: TGTGCCAGCAGCGAGGAATATAGCAATCAGCCCCAGCATTTT. This codes for CASSEEYSNQPQHF. Variable domain in full (rest from reference TRBV28 and TRBJ1-5): DVKVTQSSRYLVKRTGEKVFLECVQDMDHENMFWYRQDPGLGLRLIYFSYDVKMKEKGDIPEGYSVSREKKERFSLILESASTNQTSMYLCASSEEYSNQPQHFGDGTRLSIL.

The gene calls are TRBV10-3 and TRBJ2-5, with no clear D. This CDR3 is 14 amino acids long. The V gene's germline CDR1 is ENHRY and CDR2 SYGVKD. Between the trimmed V and J ends, which lost 6 bases and 1 base, there was a span of 12 bases. The CDR3 here is CAISQTGVQETQYF. CDR3 DNA: TGTGCCATCAGCCAAACTGGGGTCCAAGAGACCCAGTACTTC.

The CDR3 region has the DNA TGTGCCAGTATGAGCACTGAAGCTTTCTTT. Its protein is CASMSTEAFF. V and J are TRBV19 and TRBJ1-1; D not certain. The ends were cut back, 7 bases at V and 4 bases at J, with 4 bases in the middle. CDR1 and CDR2 from the germline V gene are LNHDA and SQIVND (reference sequence). The CDR3 spans 10 residues.

This clone was seen only once. The rearrangement joins TRBV19 to TRBJ2-3; D is ambiguous. With 5 bases removed from V and 5 bases from J, the gap between germline ends came to 8 bases. Germline CDR1 and CDR2: LNHDA and SQIVND (reference sequence). The length of the CDR3 is 12 residues. The DNA for the CDR3 is TGTGCCAGTAGTGGTGGGATAGATACGCAGTATTTT. Protein product: CASSGGIDTQYF.

This clone occurred once. The CDR3: CASSLDIRGGPRDEQFF. CDR3 bases: TGTGCCAGCAGCTTGGATATTAGGGGAGGCCCGAGGGATGAGCAGTTCTTC. This sequence joins TRBV5-4 and TRBJ2-1; the D gene is possibly TRBD2 (6 bases). CDR3 size: 17 residues. V lost 0 bases to trimming and J lost 8 bases, with 21 bases between them. The germline CDR1 and CDR2 sequences are SGHNT and YYREEE (reference sequence).

The rearrangement uses TRBV5-4 and TRBJ2-2, with TRBD2 matching 7 bases. The CDR3 loop spans 16 amino acids. V lost 1 base, J lost 1 base, and 4 bases stayed unmatched. Germline-derived CDR1 and CDR2 are SGHNT and YYREEE (reference sequence). As DNA, the CDR3 is TGTGCCAGCAGCTTGTATTCTAGCGGGAACACCGGGGAGCTGTTTTTT. Translation gives CASSLYSSGNTGELFF.

The chain links TRBV28 to TRBJ1-5; maybe TRBD1 (5 bases). The CDR3 totals 15 residues. With 4 bases removed from V and 6 bases from J, the gap between germline ends came to 16 bases. Germline assignment: CDR1 MDHEN and CDR2 SYDVKM. CDR3 bases: TGTGCCAGCAGTTCCCTAATGGGGGGAGGTCAGCCCCAGCATTTT. Translating it yields CASSSLMGGGQPQHF.